This note documents a single T cell receptor (beta chain) sequence. Using its own MiXCR run on the RT-PCR reads, TCRdb lists one record per CDR3 protein. Counted here are about 540,000 distinct CDR3 sequences, under 25% occurring once; the ten biggest clones make up 2.8%. These data come from a study of response to subunit inactivated influenza vaccine. The germline gives CDR1 SGHNT, CDR2 YYREEE (reference sequence). The CDR3 is 16 residues long. With 3 bases clipped from V and 7 bases from J, the junction kept 13 bases outside the gene matches. These same records also appear under a second study, on T cells expressing NK-cell markers. As reported in that work: TCR beta cDNA was generated via 5'RACE template switching incorporating UMIs. NKG2C+ dominant clonotypes from roughly 6 donors made up roughly 1.0-7.5% of CD8+ T cells.

The sample was CD4+ T cells sorted from PBMCs, taken about 12 days after vaccination. The TCR sequence derives from a man over 45 who received an inactivated influenza vaccine. V and J are TRBV5-4 and TRBJ2-1; 7 bases map to TRBD2. CDR3 loop: CASSSPGGSIWNEQFF. The CDR3, as DNA: TGTGCCAGCAGCTCCCCGGGCGGGAGCATTTGGAATGAGCAGTTCTTC.